One T cell receptor (delta chain) is described in this entry. This clone is identified as medium-sized (0.01 to 0.1%). The antigen this receptor binds is unknown. Qualities for individual bases were not recorded, and no much larger clone is one base off. The sample originates from a study of TRDV2 sequences in healthy donors (dated by TCRdb to 2018 to 2021). For the study in its entirety: Approximately 18 single-cell-derived gamma9delta2 T cell clones spanning the full range of antitumor activity were TCR-sequenced and traced within the bulk repertoire.

Bulk sequencing of complete TCR delta chain (Vdelta2) repertoires was used to follow how often functionally characterized gamma9delta2 T cell clones occurred. The Dutch blood bank was the source from which peripheral blood of anonymous healthy donors was purchased. The gamma9delta2 T cells analyzed in the study were derived from peripheral blood of healthy donors. Library creation used PCR. The instrument was an Illumina MiSeq. The original methods were these. When TRDV repertoire clonotype frequencies were reported, any clonotype that had only a single read was left out. Public reads were reanalyzed in TCRdb with CATT, and rows carrying the same DNA were merged afterwards. TCRdb's processing, not the study's, gives the V and J calls here. This sample lists under 2,000 delta-chain clones; 16% were detected once. 65% of the sample goes to the ten largest clones. The paper's findings and limits, for the study overall: The observed TCRdelta repertoires were strongly focused, but the frequency of each clonotype showed no correlation with the antitumor functional potential of the corresponding clone. Several highly reactive clones had TCRdelta clonotypes that appeared rare, since those clonotypes could not be detected in the bulk sequencing data from the donors of those clones.

The germline V gene supplies CDR1 GEAIGNYY and CDR2 EKD. Trimmed from V: 0 bases; trimmed from J: 2 bases; junction bases lacking a gene match: 10. The CDR3 sequence holds 17 residues, the cysteine and phenylalanine included. Only the CDR3 region is kept as DNA, spanning 51 bases read in frame from base 1. This sequence originates from a human donor in good health. Material: Vd2+ gamma-delta T cells from blood. In light of the paper, this sample's cell subset or site label describes: TCR Vdelta2-expressing (gamma9delta2) T cells. The chain is encoded by TRDV2 joined to TRDJ1; the central 8 bases match TRDD3. The nucleotide sequence reads TGTGCCTGTGACACCGTGTCTCGGGATACGAGAACCGATAAACTCATCTTT. Its protein product is CACDTVSRDTRTDKLIF.